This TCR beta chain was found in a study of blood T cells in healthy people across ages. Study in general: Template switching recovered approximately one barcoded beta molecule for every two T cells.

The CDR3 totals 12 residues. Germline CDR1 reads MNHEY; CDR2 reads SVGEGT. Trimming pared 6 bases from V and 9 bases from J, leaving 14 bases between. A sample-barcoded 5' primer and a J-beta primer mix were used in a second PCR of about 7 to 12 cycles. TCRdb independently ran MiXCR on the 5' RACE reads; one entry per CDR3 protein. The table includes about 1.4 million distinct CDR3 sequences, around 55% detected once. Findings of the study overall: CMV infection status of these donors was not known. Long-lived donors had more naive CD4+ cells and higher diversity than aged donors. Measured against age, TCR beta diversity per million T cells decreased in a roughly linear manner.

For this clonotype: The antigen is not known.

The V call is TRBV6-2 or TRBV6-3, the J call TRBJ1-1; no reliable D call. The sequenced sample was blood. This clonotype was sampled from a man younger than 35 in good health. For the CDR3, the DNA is TGTGCCAGCAGAACGGGCTCCGGGAAAGCTTTCTTT. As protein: CASRTGSGKAFF.